This is a list of T cell receptor beta chains from one sample in a study of cytomegalovirus exposure and HLA in healthy donors. Method: immunoSEQ multiplex PCR; TCRdb's copy keeps in-frame clones and lacks some. The table has 200,000 or so clones, approximately 88% seen once. The source material was PBMCs. The receptors were sampled from a man aged 18 to 29 in good health and CMV-seropositive. CDR3s include the opening cysteine and the closing phenylalanine or tryptophan. A D gene is named only where the DNA matches it firmly. Clone sizes are given selectively: once, few, many, or a class where the clone is expanded.

abundance: NA; j_gene: TRBJ1-2; v_gene: TRBV30; d_gene: NA; CDR3nt: TGTGCCTGGAGTCCGGACTTCCAGGGGTATGGCTACACCTTC; CDR3aa: CAWSPDFQGYGYTF
abundance: NA; j_gene: TRBJ1-1; v_gene: TRBV2; d_gene: TRBD1; CDR3nt: TGTGCCAGCAAAGGGGACAGGTGGTACACTGAAGCTTTCTTT; CDR3aa: CASKGDRWYTEAFF
abundance: NA; j_gene: TRBJ1-1; v_gene: TRBV7-3; d_gene: TRBD1; CDR3nt: TGTGCCAGCAGCCCAAACGGACAGGCTACTTCTGCGGCTTTCTTT; CDR3aa: CASSPNGQATSAAFF
abundance: NA; j_gene: TRBJ1-1; v_gene: TRBV6-1; d_gene: TRBD1; CDR3nt: TGTGCCAGCAGTGCGAAAAGTGGGACAGGGTGGGGGAGGACTGAAGCTTTCTTT; CDR3aa: CASSAKSGTGWGRTEAFF
abundance: NA; j_gene: TRBJ2-7; v_gene: TRBV28; d_gene: NA; CDR3nt: TGTGCCAGCAGCGAAAACGACAGGAGTTACGAGCAGTACTTC; CDR3aa: CASSENDRSYEQYF
abundance: NA; j_gene: TRBJ1-4; v_gene: TRBV10-3; d_gene: NA; CDR3nt: TGTGCCTCTCGACAGGAGGAGGCTGAAAAACTGTTTTTT; CDR3aa: CASRQEEAEKLFF
abundance: NA; j_gene: TRBJ1-1; v_gene: TRBV27; d_gene: NA; CDR3nt: TGTGCCAGCAGTTTGGTACAAAGGAACACTGAAGCTTTCTTT; CDR3aa: CASSLVQRNTEAFF
abundance: NA; j_gene: TRBJ1-2; v_gene: TRBV7-9; d_gene: NA; CDR3nt: TGTGCCAGCAGCCTATCAGGGGTCCCCGACTATGGCTACACCTTC; CDR3aa: CASSLSGVPDYGYTF
abundance: NA; j_gene: TRBJ2-2; v_gene: TRBV7-8; d_gene: TRBD1; CDR3nt: TGTGCCAGCAGCTTAGAGGGACAGGCGAACACCGGGGAGCTGTTTTTT; CDR3aa: CASSLEGQANTGELFF
abundance: NA; j_gene: TRBJ2-3; v_gene: TRBV5-4; d_gene: TRBD2; CDR3nt: TGTGCCAGCAGCTTGGGCCCTAGCGGAAGGAGCACAGATACGCAGTATTTT; CDR3aa: CASSLGPSGRSTDTQYF
abundance: NA; j_gene: TRBJ2-7; v_gene: TRBV5-4; d_gene: TRBD1; CDR3nt: TGTGCCAGCAGCGGCTCCTCGGGACAGGGGGCTCGCGAGCAGTACTTC; CDR3aa: CASSGSSGQGAREQYF
abundance: NA; j_gene: TRBJ2-7; v_gene: TRBV5-1; d_gene: NA; CDR3nt: TGCGCCAGCAGCTTGGCCGCAGGGGCTGGTTACGAGCAGTACTTC; CDR3aa: CASSLAAGAGYEQYF
abundance: NA; j_gene: TRBJ1-2; v_gene: TRBV28; d_gene: NA; CDR3nt: TGTGCCAGCAGCGGAGGGGATATCGATCCGTCTAACTATGGCTACACCTTC; CDR3aa: CASSGGDIDPSNYGYTF
abundance: NA; j_gene: TRBJ2-1; v_gene: TRBV28; d_gene: TRBD1; CDR3nt: TGTGCCAGCAGTTTATTAGACAGGGACAATGAGCAGTTCTTC; CDR3aa: CASSLLDRDNEQFF
abundance: NA; j_gene: TRBJ2-7; v_gene: TRBV10-3; d_gene: TRBD2; CDR3nt: TGTGCCATCAGTGAGATGAGTCTAGCGGATAACTCCTACGAGCAGTACTTC; CDR3aa: CAISEMSLADNSYEQYF
abundance: many; j_gene: TRBJ2-7; v_gene: TRBV11-3; d_gene: NA; CDR3nt: TGTGCCAGCACCCGGGACTCCTACGAGCAGTACTTC; CDR3aa: CASTRDSYEQYF
abundance: NA; j_gene: TRBJ2-3; v_gene: TRBV28; d_gene: TRBD2; CDR3nt: TGTGCCAGCAGGCTAGCGGGTAGCACAGATACGCAGTATTTT; CDR3aa: CASRLAGSTDTQYF
abundance: NA; j_gene: TRBJ2-7; v_gene: TRBV13; d_gene: TRBD1; CDR3nt: TGTGCCAGCAGCTACGGGACAGGGGCGGTCGAGCAGTACTTC; CDR3aa: CASSYGTGAVEQYF
abundance: once; j_gene: TRBJ2-2; v_gene: TRBV9; d_gene: NA; CDR3nt: TGTGCCAGCAGCGTACATCCGGGAGTAGGGACCGGGGAGCTGTTTTTT; CDR3aa: CASSVHPGVGTGELFF
abundance: NA; j_gene: TRBJ2-7; v_gene: TRBV6-5; d_gene: TRBD2; CDR3nt: TGTGCCAGCAGCCCTAGCGGGAGTTCCCACTACGAGCAGTACTTC; CDR3aa: CASSPSGSSHYEQYF
abundance: NA; j_gene: TRBJ1-3; v_gene: TRBV30; d_gene: NA; CDR3nt: TGTGCCTGGAGTCACGGGAGTGGATCTGGAAACACCATATATTTT; CDR3aa: CAWSHGSGSGNTIYF
abundance: NA; j_gene: TRBJ2-5; v_gene: TRBV30; d_gene: NA; CDR3nt: TGTGCCGTAGCCCCAGCCTCCCAAGAGACCCAGTACTTC; CDR3aa: CAVAPASQETQYF
abundance: NA; j_gene: TRBJ2-5; v_gene: TRBV27; d_gene: TRBD1; CDR3nt: TGTGCCAGCAGTCCCATACTACAGGGGGCCTTGGAGACCCAGTACTTC; CDR3aa: CASSPILQGALETQYF
abundance: NA; j_gene: TRBJ2-7; v_gene: TRBV7-8; d_gene: NA; CDR3nt: TGTGCCAGCAGCTTAGGGCCGACAGCCTACGAGCAGTACTTC; CDR3aa: CASSLGPTAYEQYF
abundance: NA; j_gene: TRBJ1-4; v_gene: TRBV7-9; d_gene: NA; CDR3nt: TGTGCCAGCAGCGTCCGGGACAAAGAAAAACTGTTTTTT; CDR3aa: CASSVRDKEKLFF
abundance: NA; j_gene: TRBJ2-5; v_gene: TRBV9; d_gene: NA; CDR3nt: TGTGCCAGCAGCGCCAGAGGAACGATGGTGGAGACCCAGTACTTC; CDR3aa: CASSARGTMVETQYF
abundance: few; j_gene: TRBJ1-5; v_gene: TRBV19; d_gene: TRBD1; CDR3nt: TGTGCCAGTAGTAGAGTACGACAGGGTAACGATCAGCCCCAGCATTTT; CDR3aa: CASSRVRQGNDQPQHF
abundance: NA; j_gene: TRBJ1-1; v_gene: TRBV28; d_gene: NA; CDR3nt: TGTGCCACAACCGGGGAAGGGGCGGGGACTGAAGCTTTCTTT; CDR3aa: CATTGEGAGTEAFF
abundance: NA; j_gene: TRBJ2-3; v_gene: TRBV7-2; d_gene: NA; CDR3nt: TGTGCCAGCAGCTTGGGAGTAGCGGTGGATACGCAGTATTTT; CDR3aa: CASSLGVAVDTQYF
abundance: NA; j_gene: TRBJ2-1; v_gene: TRBV6-5; d_gene: NA; CDR3nt: TGTGCCAGCATGGGCGGGATTAGACCGGTTCTGTTCTTC; CDR3aa: CASMGGIRPVLFF
abundance: NA; j_gene: TRBJ2-5; v_gene: TRBV27; d_gene: NA; CDR3nt: TGTGCCAGCAGTTTATGGGGGGTTCAAGAGACCCAGTACTTC; CDR3aa: CASSLWGVQETQYF
abundance: NA; j_gene: TRBJ2-6; v_gene: TRBV5-4; d_gene: NA; CDR3nt: TGTGCCAGCAGCTTGGGGGCCTCTGGGGCCAACGTCCTGACTTTC; CDR3aa: CASSLGASGANVLTF
abundance: NA; j_gene: TRBJ1-5; v_gene: TRBV15; d_gene: NA; CDR3nt: TGTGCCACCAGCAGGGGCGGGGGGCAAGGTCAGCCCCAGCATTTT; CDR3aa: CATSRGGGQGQPQHF
abundance: NA; j_gene: TRBJ1-4; v_gene: TRBV14; d_gene: NA; CDR3nt: TGTGCCAGCAGGGGTAGGGGGACTAATGAAAAACTGTTTTTT; CDR3aa: CASRGRGTNEKLFF
abundance: NA; j_gene: TRBJ1-5; v_gene: TRBV7-2; d_gene: TRBD1; CDR3nt: TGTGCCAGCAGCTTGAGGGACAGACAGTTTTATAGCAATCAGCCCCAGCATTTT; CDR3aa: CASSLRDRQFYSNQPQHF
abundance: NA; j_gene: TRBJ2-5; v_gene: TRBV9; d_gene: TRBD2; CDR3nt: TGTGCCAGCAGCGTACGGGCGGGAGGGCAAGAGACCCAGTACTTC; CDR3aa: CASSVRAGGQETQYF
abundance: NA; j_gene: TRBJ2-5; v_gene: TRBV27; d_gene: NA; CDR3nt: TGTGCCAGCAGTTTGTGGTCGGGAAAAGAGACCCAGTACTTC; CDR3aa: CASSLWSGKETQYF